The present entry profiles one TCR beta chain with its context. The antigen this receptor binds is unknown. Qualities for individual bases were not recorded, and no much larger clone is one base off. Library preparation was by the immunoSEQ multiplex PCR assay. Adaptive Biotechnologies carried out high-throughput TCR-beta CDR3 sequencing of genomic DNA for most patients. As for the original processing: TCR sequencing data for around 20 patients were retrieved from Adaptive's ImmunoSEQ software; a few other patients were processed with MiXCR and VDJtools. CDR3 nucleotide sequences shared by donor and recipient were removed because the origin of these sequences could not be assigned. To count as alloreactive, a clone needed at least 2-fold expansion over unstimulated cells and a minimum CFSE-low frequency of 0.002% (template counts) or 0.001% (read counts). Mappable clones were those detected in sequenced pre-transplant spleen, lymph node, or MLR CFSE-low populations of the donor or recipient. Cumulative frequency of alloreactive clones was calculated as a percentage of all sequences weighted by copy number. The source is immuneACCESS, and TCRdb retained only in-frame sequences with V and J called. Part of the clones is not carried over; for the studies checked, unresolved V genes explain less than half of this, and the remainder is unexplained. V, J and clone size reflect that table, while D and trimming were determined from the DNA. The sample table holds under 4,000 clones, of which roughly 82% were seen once. 6.5% to 8.5% of the sample lies in the top ten.

CDR1 LGHNA and CDR2 YNFKEQ were looked up in the germline V gene. Taken from cysteine to phenylalanine, the CDR3 has 14 residues. CDR3 DNA is the only sequence kept; it has 42 bases, read in frame from the first base. The germline ends are 13 bases apart after V is trimmed by 0 bases and J by 8 bases. This sample is part of a study of graft-versus-host responses after intestinal transplantation (dated by TCRdb to the early 2020s). Some background on the complete study: Recipients received multivisceral, liver-intestinal, or isolated intestinal transplants. Donor T cell macrochimerism was defined as a peak of at least 4% donor T cells among recipient peripheral blood mononuclear cells. After intestinal transplantation, graft-versus-host and host-versus-graft alloreactive T cell clones in the graft, circulation and bone marrow were tracked using bulk TCR-beta CDR3 sequencing. Of the 20 to 25 intestinal transplant recipients enrolled in the cohort, one of whom was a retransplant, a few patients without pretransplant specimens were excluded. To identify alloreactive clones, pre-transplant mixed lymphocyte reaction products were sequenced and then compared with unstimulated pre-transplant donor and recipient T cells. Samples from three later patients were sequenced in-house on an Illumina MiSeq with MiXCR processing rather than by the commercial service. Every recipient was given anti-thymocyte globulin induction, followed by approximately 3 years of maintenance tacrolimus and steroids. The investigation overall reported the following: The relatively low number and heterogeneity of intestinal transplant patients limited the conclusions. GvH clones were detected in recipient bone marrow, and some appeared earlier in ileal mucosa or blood, consistent with an intestinal mucosal origin. In patients with donor T cell macrochimerism, the allografts had high GvH to HvG T cell clonal ratios. Peak levels of circulating GvH clones were associated with declines in HvG clones early after transplant.

The time point label for this specimen denotes: postoperative day 105 after intestinal transplantation (dayNNNN = postoperative day). Dithiothreitol, EDTA incubations and collagenase D digestion were used to isolate intraepithelial and lamina propria lymphocytes from graft specimens. Bulk TCR-beta sequencing was performed on serial intestinal graft biopsy specimens collected as late as 600 days after transplant. The sequence came from a human patient who received an intestinal transplant, so some T cells may come from the graft donor. This chain is built from TRBV4-2 and TRBJ1-2; no D gene call is confident. This material consisted of ileum tissue, taken 105 days after intestinal transplantation. The DNA is TGTGCCAGCAGCCAAGAACAGATGTTTAGGGGCTACACCTTC. This sequence encodes CASSQEQMFRGYTF.